Listed here is a single T cell receptor beta chain. Its matching antigen is unknown. This sample is drawn from a study of TIL therapy for anti-PD-1-resistant metastatic lung cancer. As for the study in general: Most patients had lung adenocarcinoma; a handful of tumors were EGFR-mutant, two ALK-rearranged; half smoked currently or formerly.

The immunoSEQ assay was v3. Survey-level samples got 1.5 million to 2.5 million read pairs; deep-level samples got roughly 5-6.5 million. The table came from immunoSEQ multiplex PCR; TCRdb's copy has only in-frame clones and leaves some out. Seen here are 54,000 or so clones, 87% observed once, and the top ten hold just over 2.5%. The CDR3 runs 15 residues. The germline V gene encodes CDR1 SGHRS and CDR2 YFSETQ. V trimming: 1 base; J trimming: 3 bases; junction bases outside the gene matches: 4. Time point specified: pre-treatment sample, taken before nivolumab and TIL therapy. Study-wide findings and caveats: The cohort had more treatment-naive, never-smoker and oncogene-addicted patients than typical.

This rearrangement joins TRBV5-1 to TRBJ2-1, with 7 bases matching TRBD2. Material: blood, obtained at baseline. The TCR was taken from a person between 30 and 80 years old with non-small cell lung cancer. Here the CDR3 DNA reads TGCGCCAGCAGCTTGCTGCTAGCGGACTACAATGAGCAGTTCTTC. This sequence encodes CASSLLLADYNEQFF.